This TCR delta chain was sequenced during a study of gamma-delta T cells after stem cell transplantation. This clone was counted only a few times. TCRdb reprocessed the RT-PCR reads through CATT. The sample shows more than 2,000 delta-chain clones, about 33% of them seen only once. CDR1 and CDR2 from the germline V gene are TSWWSYY and QGS. V was clipped by 0 bases and J by 5 bases, with 25 bases between them. There are 20 residues in the CDR3. The sequenced sample consisted of gamma-delta T cells. The chain uses TRDV1 and TRDJ2; D possibly matches TRDD2 or TRDD3 (6 bases each). This clonotype originated in a human donor. It is not recorded whose cells these are; they may come from a transplant donor. CDR3 in DNA: TGTGCTCTTGGGGAACTAGGGAGGTCCTACTTAGGGGATTACACAGCACAACTCTTCTTT. This sequence encodes CALGELGRSYLGDYTAQLFF.